This T cell receptor (beta chain) was sequenced for a study of spatial heterogeneity in lung cancer. Study observations and caveats: Tumoral mutation counts were tracked by counts of expanded intratumoral alpha and beta TCRs.

Remarks on this clonotype: Its cognate antigen is unknown. Because this beta chain is a stray read in a library intended to capture alpha chains, its abundance should not be given much weight.

This sample's time point: sample taken at primary tumor resection. The CDR3 spans 15 residues. The germline V gene encodes CDR1 LGHDT and CDR2 YNNKEL (reference sequence). Trimming stripped 2 bases from V and 10 bases from J, with 17 bases between. MiXCR, applied by TCRdb to the 5' RACE reads, yields one record per CDR3 protein. The sample comprises around 20,000 distinct CDR3 sequences, almost 6% of which are singletons, and about a tenth rests with the top ten. The sample consisted of lung tumor tissue, taken at surgery. The sequence was collected from a female donor with early-stage non-small cell lung cancer. The chain links TRBV3-1 to TRBJ1-4; tentative D call: TRBD1 (5 bases). DNA of the CDR3: TGTGCCAGCAGCCAACGTCCCGGGGCCAACGGAAAACTGTTTTTT. Amino acids: CASSQRPGANGKLFF.